This T cell receptor (beta chain) originates from a study of technical replicates of blood from a few donors. This CDR3 has 14 amino acids. The V end was cut by 5 bases, the J end by 5 bases, with 12 bases between. In germline, CDR1 is ENHRY, CDR2 SYGVKD. Sequencing used immunoSEQ multiplex PCR; TCRdb keeps in-frame clones, though not all of them. The table shows around 80,000 clones, with 94% occurring only once. The sequenced material came from T cells isolated from PBMCs. The origin of this receptor is a human donor in good health. The J gene is TRBJ1-4, the V gene TRBV10-3, with D possibly matching TRBD1 (5 bases). CDR3 sequence reads: CAISPQDFNEKLFF. CDR3 sequence (DNA): TGTGCCATCAGTCCACAGGATTTCAATGAAAAACTGTTTTTT.